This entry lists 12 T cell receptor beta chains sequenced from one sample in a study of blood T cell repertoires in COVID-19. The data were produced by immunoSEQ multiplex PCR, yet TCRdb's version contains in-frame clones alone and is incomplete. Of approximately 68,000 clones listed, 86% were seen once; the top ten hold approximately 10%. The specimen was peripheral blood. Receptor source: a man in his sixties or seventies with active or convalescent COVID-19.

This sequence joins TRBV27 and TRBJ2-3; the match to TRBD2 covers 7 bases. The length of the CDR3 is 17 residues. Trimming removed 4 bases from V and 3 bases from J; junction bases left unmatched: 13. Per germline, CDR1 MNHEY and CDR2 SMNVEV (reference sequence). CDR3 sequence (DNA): TGTGCCAGCAGTTCCCTCCGCGGGAGAGGAGAAACAGATACGCAGTATTTT. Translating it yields CASSSLRGRGETDTQYF.

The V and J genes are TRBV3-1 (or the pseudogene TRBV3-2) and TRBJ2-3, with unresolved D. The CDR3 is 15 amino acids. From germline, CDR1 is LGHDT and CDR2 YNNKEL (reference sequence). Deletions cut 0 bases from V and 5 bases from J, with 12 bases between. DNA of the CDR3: TGTGCCAGCAGCCAAGAGTATCCCCCCCGAGATACGCAGTATTTT. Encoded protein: CASSQEYPPRDTQYF.

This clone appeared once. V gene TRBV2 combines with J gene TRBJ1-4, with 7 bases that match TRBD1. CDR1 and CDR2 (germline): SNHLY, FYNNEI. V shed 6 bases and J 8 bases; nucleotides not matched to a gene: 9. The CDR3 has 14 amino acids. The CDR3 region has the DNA TGTGCCAGCAGAAGAGACAGGGATCAAGAAAAACTGTTTTTT. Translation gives CASRRDRDQEKLFF.

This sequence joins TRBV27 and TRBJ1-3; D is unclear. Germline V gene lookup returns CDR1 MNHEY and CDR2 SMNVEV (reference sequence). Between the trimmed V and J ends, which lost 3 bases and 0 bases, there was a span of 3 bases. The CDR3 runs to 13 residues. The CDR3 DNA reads TGTGCCAGCAGTTTTAGCTCTGGAAACACCATATATTTT. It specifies CASSFSSGNTIYF.

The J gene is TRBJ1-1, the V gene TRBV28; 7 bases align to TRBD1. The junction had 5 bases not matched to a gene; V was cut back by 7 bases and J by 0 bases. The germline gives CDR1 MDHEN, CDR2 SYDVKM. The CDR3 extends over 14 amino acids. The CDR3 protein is CASNQGQVNTEAFF. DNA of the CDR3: TGTGCCAGCAACCAAGGACAGGTGAACACTGAAGCTTTCTTT.

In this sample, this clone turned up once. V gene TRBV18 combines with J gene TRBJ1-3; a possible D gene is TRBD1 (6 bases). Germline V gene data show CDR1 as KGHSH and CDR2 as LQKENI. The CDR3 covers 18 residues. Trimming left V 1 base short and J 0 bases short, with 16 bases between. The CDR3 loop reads CASSPRAAGASSGNTIYF. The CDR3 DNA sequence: TGTGCCAGCTCACCACGGGCAGCGGGGGCGAGCTCTGGAAACACCATATATTTT.

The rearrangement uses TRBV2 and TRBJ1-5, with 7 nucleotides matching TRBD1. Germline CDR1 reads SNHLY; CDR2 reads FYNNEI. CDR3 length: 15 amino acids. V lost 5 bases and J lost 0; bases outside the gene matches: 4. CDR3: CASSRDRLSNQPQHF. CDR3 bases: TGTGCCAGCAGTAGGGACAGACTTAGCAATCAGCCCCAGCATTTT.

Here the CDR3 reads CASSDSIGEQFF. CDR3 nucleotides: TGTGCCAGCAGTGACTCGATCGGTGAGCAGTTCTTC. The chain couples TRBV6-4 to TRBJ2-1; unclear D gene. V dropped 0 bases and J dropped 9 bases, with 6 bases sitting between them. The CDR3 length is 12 residues. The germline V gene has CDR1 MRHNA and CDR2 SNTAGT.

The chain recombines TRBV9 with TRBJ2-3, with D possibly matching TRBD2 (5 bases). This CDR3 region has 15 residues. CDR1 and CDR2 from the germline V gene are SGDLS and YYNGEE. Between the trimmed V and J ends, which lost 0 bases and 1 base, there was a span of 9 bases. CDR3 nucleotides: TGTGCCAGCAGCGTAGAAATTAGCGGCACAGATACGCAGTATTTT. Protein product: CASSVEISGTDTQYF.

The CDR3 loop reads CAYSPGRGKTQYF. CDR3 coding DNA: TGTGCCTATTCCCCAGGCAGGGGGAAGACCCAGTACTTC. The chain joins TRBV30 to TRBJ2-5; 7 bases are a match to TRBD1. The V and J ends lost 7 bases and 6 bases, in that order; junction bases with no gene match: 11. CDR1 and CDR2 (germline): GTSNPN, SVGIG (reference sequence). CDR3 length: 13 residues.

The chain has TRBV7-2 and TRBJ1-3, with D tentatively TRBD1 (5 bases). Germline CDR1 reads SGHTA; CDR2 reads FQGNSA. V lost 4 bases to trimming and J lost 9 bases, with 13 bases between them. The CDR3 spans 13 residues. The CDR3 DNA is TGTGCCAGCAGCTCAAATTGGCAGGGCACCATATATTTT. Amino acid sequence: CASSSNWQGTIYF.

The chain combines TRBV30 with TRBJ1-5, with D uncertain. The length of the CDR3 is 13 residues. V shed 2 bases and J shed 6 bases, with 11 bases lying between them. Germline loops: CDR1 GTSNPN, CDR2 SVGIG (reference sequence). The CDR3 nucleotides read TGTGCCTGGAGTCCCTCAGAGCGTCAGCCCCAGCATTTT. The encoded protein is CAWSPSERQPQHF.